This is a list of T cell receptor beta chains from one sample in a study of early T cells in non-severe SARS-CoV-2 infection. Using its own MiXCR run on the 5' RACE reads, TCRdb lists one record per CDR3 protein. The table has 45,000 to 55,000 distinct CDR3 sequences, roughly 6.8% seen once. What was sequenced was whole blood. These receptors all stem from an adult who was a healthcare worker with PCR-confirmed SARS-CoV-2 infection or an uninfected control (not recorded which). Each CDR3 is given with its conserved first and last residue. D genes are given only for firm matches. Part of the rows lack a size; the others show once, few, many or a class for expanded clones.

length,size,J,D,V,CDR3,DNA
17,many,TRBJ2-3,TRBD1,TRBV4-3,CASSRRGQGAYTDTQYF,TGCGCCAGCAGCCGAAGGGGACAGGGGGCGTACACAGATACGCAGTATTTT
16,.,TRBJ2-4,TRBD1,TRBV2,CASSLGRGIAKNIQYF,TGTGCCAGCAGTCTCGGCAGGGGGATAGCCAAAAACATTCAGTACTTC
16,few,TRBJ1-4,.,TRBV6-6,CASSDRDGENNEKLFF,TGTGCCAGCAGTGATAGGGACGGGGAAAATAATGAAAAACTGTTTTTT
13,.,TRBJ1-2,TRBD1,TRBV25-1,CATKTGGAGGYTF,TGTGCCACAAAGACAGGGGGCGCGGGTGGCTACACCTTC
12,many,TRBJ2-1,.,TRBV7-8,CASSMTRDEQFF,TGTGCCAGCAGCATGACACGGGATGAGCAGTTCTTC
15,few,TRBJ2-1,TRBD2,TRBV9,CASSATSGGDYEQFF,TGTGCCAGCAGCGCCACTAGCGGGGGGGACTATGAGCAGTTCTTC
13,few,TRBJ1-4,.,TRBV25-1,CASRTGIREKLFF,TGTGCCAGCAGGACGGGAATTCGAGAAAAACTGTTTTTT
13,few,TRBJ2-7,TRBD1,TRBV12-3/TRBV12-4,CASTRDRAYEQYF,TGTGCCAGCACCCGGGACAGGGCCTACGAGCAGTACTTC
15,.,TRBJ2-7,.,TRBV7-6,CASSTQENWAAEQYF,TGTGCCAGCAGTACTCAAGAGAATTGGGCTGCGGAGCAGTACTTC
15,many,TRBJ2-1,TRBD1,TRBV24-1,CATSSRDSSYNEQFF,TGTGCCACCTCCAGCAGGGACAGCTCCTACAATGAGCAGTTCTTC
16,.,TRBJ2-7,.,TRBV18,CASSPRQTGFLYEQYF,TGTGCCAGCTCACCACGGCAAACAGGCTTCTTGTACGAGCAGTACTTC
14,many,TRBJ1-1,.,TRBV12-3/TRBV12-4,CASRSTRGSTEAFF,TGTGCCAGCAGATCCACCCGGGGAAGCACTGAAGCTTTCTTT
15,few,TRBJ2-7,.,TRBV28,CASSGGGLGSYEQYF,TGTGCCAGCAGTGGGGGCGGTCTCGGCTCCTACGAGCAGTACTTC
15,.,TRBJ2-1,.,TRBV7-2,CASSLDFRQGFEQFF,TGTGCCAGCAGCTTGGATTTTAGGCAAGGGTTTGAGCAGTTCTTC
15,few,TRBJ2-7,TRBD2,TRBV4-3,CASSQGLAAPYEQYF,TGCGCCAGCAGCCAGGGACTAGCGGCCCCCTACGAGCAGTACTTC
15,many,TRBJ2-1,.,TRBV20-1,CSASDPASSYNEQFF,TGCAGTGCTAGTGATCCGGCGAGCTCCTACAATGAGCAGTTCTTC
16,many,TRBJ1-2,TRBD1,TRBV19,CASSIDLSGQGAGYTF,TGTGCCAGTAGTATAGATCTATCGGGACAGGGAGCCGGCTACACCTTC